Reported below is one T cell receptor (beta chain). Its cognate antigen is unknown. Quantitative barcoded 5'-RACE was used to prepare TCR beta libraries. MiXCR was run by TCRdb on the 5' RACE reads, yielding one entry per CDR3 protein. The sample holds around 390,000 distinct CDR3 sequences, under 25% seen once. This entry comes from a study of CD8 T cells in ankylosing spondylitis. Study-wide points: Disease-linked clones proved CD8+ and comparatively uncommon in peripheral blood. Earlier authors reported some of these motif variants in reactive arthritis synovial fluid and blood. A motif of 7 to 9 highly homologous TCR beta variants was seen as apparently characteristic of ankylosing spondylitis blood.

This CDR3 comprises 16 residues. The V gene lost 2 bases and the J gene lost 0 bases, with 14 bases spanning the gap. The germline gives CDR1 LNHDA, CDR2 SQIVND (reference sequence). The TCR was taken from a male donor with ankylosing spondylitis. Sequenced: blood, either unsorted or a sorted T cell fraction (not recorded which). The chain carries TRBV19 and TRBJ2-7; the D call may be TRBD1 or TRBD2 (5 bases each). This CDR3 reads CASSIRGGYYSYEQYF. Here the CDR3 DNA reads TGTGCCAGTAGTATACGGGGCGGATATTACTCCTACGAGCAGTACTTC.